This T cell receptor beta chain was recovered during a study of radiotherapy plus CTLA-4 blockade in lung cancer. In the study overall: Objective responses were observed in 15% to 20% of patients, and disease control was achieved by around 31%.

The data were produced by immunoSEQ multiplex PCR, yet TCRdb's version contains in-frame clones alone and is incomplete. This sample has 83,000 or so clones, with roughly four fifths found just once. General study findings and limits: Reports identified early blood T cell clone dynamics, with interferon-beta, as the best response predictor. In blood, after radiotherapy plus ipilimumab, tumor-derived TCR clones expanded.

Of note for this clone: The antigen is undetermined.

V lost 8 bases to trimming and J lost 7 bases, with 20 bases between them. CDR3 length: 14 residues. CDR1 LNHDA and CDR2 SQIVND come from the germline V gene (reference sequence). This chain uses TRBV19 with TRBJ1-2; D is perhaps TRBD1 (6 bases). The TCR comes from a human donor with non-small cell lung cancer who had stable disease on radiotherapy plus ipilimumab. The sample was peripheral blood, taken from a patient treated with radiotherapy plus ipilimumab. Here the CDR3 DNA reads TGTGCCAGTCGCCCGTCCCGGGGGGCGCCTGGCTACACCTTC. Translated: CASRPSRGAPGYTF.